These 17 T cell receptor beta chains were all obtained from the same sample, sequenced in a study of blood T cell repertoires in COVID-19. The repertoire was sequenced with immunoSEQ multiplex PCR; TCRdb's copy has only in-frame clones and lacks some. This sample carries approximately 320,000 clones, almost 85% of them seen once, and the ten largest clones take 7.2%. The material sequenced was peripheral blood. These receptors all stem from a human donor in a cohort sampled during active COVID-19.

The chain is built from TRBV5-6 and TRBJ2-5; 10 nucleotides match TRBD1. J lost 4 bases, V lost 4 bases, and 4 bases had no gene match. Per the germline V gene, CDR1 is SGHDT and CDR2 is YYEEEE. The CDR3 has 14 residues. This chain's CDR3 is CASSLGQGVETQYF. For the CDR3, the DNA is TGTGCCAGCAGCCTCGGACAGGGGGTAGAGACCCAGTACTTC.

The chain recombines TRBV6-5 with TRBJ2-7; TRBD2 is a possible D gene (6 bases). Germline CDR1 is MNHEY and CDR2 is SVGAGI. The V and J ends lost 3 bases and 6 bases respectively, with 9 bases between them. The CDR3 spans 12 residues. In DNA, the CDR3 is TGTGCCAGCAGTTATCGGAGGGGCGAGCAGTACTTC. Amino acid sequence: CASSYRRGEQYF.

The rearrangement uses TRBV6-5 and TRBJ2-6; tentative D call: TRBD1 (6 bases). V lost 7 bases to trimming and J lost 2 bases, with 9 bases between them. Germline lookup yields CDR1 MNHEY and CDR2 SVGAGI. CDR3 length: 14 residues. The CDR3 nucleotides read TGTGCCAGCAACAGGGACCCTGGGGCCAACGTCCTGACTTTC. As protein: CASNRDPGANVLTF.

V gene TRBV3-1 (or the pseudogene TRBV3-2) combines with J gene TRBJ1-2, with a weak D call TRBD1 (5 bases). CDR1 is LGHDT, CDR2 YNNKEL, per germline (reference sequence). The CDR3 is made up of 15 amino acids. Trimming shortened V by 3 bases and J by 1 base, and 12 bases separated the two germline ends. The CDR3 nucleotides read TGTGCCAGCAGCCATAAAGACAGAGATAACTATGGCTACACCTTC. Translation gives CASSHKDRDNYGYTF.

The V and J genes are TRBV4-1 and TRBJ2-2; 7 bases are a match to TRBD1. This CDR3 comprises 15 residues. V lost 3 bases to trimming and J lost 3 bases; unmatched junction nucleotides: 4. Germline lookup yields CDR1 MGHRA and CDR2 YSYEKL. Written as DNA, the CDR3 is TGCGCCAGCAGCCAGGGACAGCCGTACACCGGGGAGCTGTTTTTT. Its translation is CASSQGQPYTGELFF.

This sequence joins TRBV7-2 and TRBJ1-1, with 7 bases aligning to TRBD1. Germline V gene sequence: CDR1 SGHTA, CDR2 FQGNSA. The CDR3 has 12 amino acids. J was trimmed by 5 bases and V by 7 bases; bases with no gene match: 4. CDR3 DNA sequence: TGTGCCAGCAACAACAGGGGAACTGAAGCTTTCTTT. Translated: CASNNRGTEAFF.

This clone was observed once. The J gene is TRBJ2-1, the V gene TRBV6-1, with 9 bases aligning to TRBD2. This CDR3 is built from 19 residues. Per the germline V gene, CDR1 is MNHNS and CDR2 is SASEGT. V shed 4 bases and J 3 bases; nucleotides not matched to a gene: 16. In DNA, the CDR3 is TGTGCCAGCAGTGGAACCGATCTTTTCTGGACTAGCGTCTACAATGAGCAGTTCTTC. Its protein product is CASSGTDLFWTSVYNEQFF.

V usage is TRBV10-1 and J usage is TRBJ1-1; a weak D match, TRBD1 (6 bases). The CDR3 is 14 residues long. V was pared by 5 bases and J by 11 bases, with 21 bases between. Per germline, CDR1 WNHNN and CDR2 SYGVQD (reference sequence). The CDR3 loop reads CASSRAGAPVGAFF. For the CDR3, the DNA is TGCGCCAGCAGTCGGGCAGGGGCTCCGGTTGGGGCTTTCTTT.

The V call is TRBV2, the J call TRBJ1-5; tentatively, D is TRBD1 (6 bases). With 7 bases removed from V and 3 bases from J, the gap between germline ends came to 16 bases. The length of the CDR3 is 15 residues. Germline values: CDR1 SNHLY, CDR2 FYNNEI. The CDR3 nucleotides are TGTGCCAGCAAAGCTCACGGACAGAACAATCAGCCCCAGCATTTT. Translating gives CASKAHGQNNQPQHF.

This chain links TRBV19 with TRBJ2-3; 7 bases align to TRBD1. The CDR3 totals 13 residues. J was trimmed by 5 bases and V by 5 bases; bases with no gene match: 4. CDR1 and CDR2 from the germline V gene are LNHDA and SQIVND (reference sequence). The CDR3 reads CASSSRGQDTQYF. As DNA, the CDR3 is TGTGCCAGTAGTTCGAGGGGGCAAGATACGCAGTATTTT.

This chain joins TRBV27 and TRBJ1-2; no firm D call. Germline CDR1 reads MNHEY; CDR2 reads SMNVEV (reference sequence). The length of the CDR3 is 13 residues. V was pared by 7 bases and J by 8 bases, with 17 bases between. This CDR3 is CASTGFRGGGYTF. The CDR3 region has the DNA TGTGCCAGCACTGGGTTCCGAGGTGGAGGCTACACCTTC.

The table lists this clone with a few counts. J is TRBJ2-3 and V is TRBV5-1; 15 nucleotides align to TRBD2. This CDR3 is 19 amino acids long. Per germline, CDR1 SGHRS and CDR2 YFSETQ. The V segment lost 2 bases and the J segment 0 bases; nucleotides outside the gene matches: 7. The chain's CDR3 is CASSFPGTSGGRSTDTQYF. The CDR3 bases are TGCGCCAGCAGCTTTCCCGGGACTAGCGGGGGGCGGAGCACAGATACGCAGTATTTT.

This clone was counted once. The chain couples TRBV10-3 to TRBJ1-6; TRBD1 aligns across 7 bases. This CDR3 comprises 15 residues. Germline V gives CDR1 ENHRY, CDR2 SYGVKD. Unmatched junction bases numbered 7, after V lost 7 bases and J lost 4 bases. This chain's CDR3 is CAIMAGGQYNSPLHF. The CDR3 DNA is TGTGCCATCATGGCGGGGGGACAGTATAATTCACCCCTCCACTTT.

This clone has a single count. CDR3 residues: CASRLGQKSTEAFF. The CDR3 DNA reads as TGTGCCAGCAGACTGGGACAGAAGAGCACTGAAGCTTTCTTT. The chain couples TRBV3-1 (or the pseudogene TRBV3-2) to TRBJ1-1; 7 bases are shared with TRBD1. The germline V gene has CDR1 LGHDT and CDR2 YNNKEL (reference sequence). The CDR3 runs 14 residues. V lost 6 bases and J lost 4; bases outside the gene matches: 8.

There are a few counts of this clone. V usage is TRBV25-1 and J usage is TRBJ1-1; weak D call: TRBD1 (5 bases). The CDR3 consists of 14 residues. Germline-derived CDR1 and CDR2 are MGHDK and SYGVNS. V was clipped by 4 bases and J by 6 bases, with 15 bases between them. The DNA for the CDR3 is TGTGCCAGCAGTGGGGGAGGGGCTTATGCTGAAGCTTTCTTT. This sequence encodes CASSGGGAYAEAFF.

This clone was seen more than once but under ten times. CDR3 sequence: CASSLDGQVRYTGELFF. The DNA of the CDR3 is TGCGCCAGCAGCTTAGACGGACAGGTTAGATACACCGGGGAGCTGTTTTTT. The chain recombines TRBV5-1 with TRBJ2-2; 7 nucleotides align to TRBD1. Germline V gene sequence: CDR1 SGHRS, CDR2 YFSETQ. V lost 2 bases and J lost 3; bases outside the gene matches: 10. The CDR3 length is 17 residues.

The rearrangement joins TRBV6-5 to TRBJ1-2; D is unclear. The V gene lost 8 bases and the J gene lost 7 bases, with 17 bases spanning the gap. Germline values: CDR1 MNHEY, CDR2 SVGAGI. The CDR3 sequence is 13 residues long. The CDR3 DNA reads TGTGCCAGCGTAACCTCCGACGGAGGTGGCTACACCTTC. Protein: CASVTSDGGGYTF.